Shown below are 2 T cell receptor beta chains from a single sample sequenced in a study of cytomegalovirus exposure and HLA in healthy donors. 60 Vbeta and 13 Jbeta primers were used in PCR. The table came from immunoSEQ multiplex PCR; TCRdb's copy has only in-frame clones and leaves some out. The sample carries over 95,000 clones, 77% recorded once. The sequenced sample consisted of PBMCs. The receptor set was obtained from a female donor in good health and CMV-seronegative.

The chain carries TRBV27 and TRBJ1-5; D ambiguous. V lost 5 bases to trimming and J lost 4 bases, with 15 bases between them. The CDR3 has 15 amino acids. CDR1 MNHEY and CDR2 SMNVEV come from the germline V gene (reference sequence). The CDR3 nucleotides are TGTGCCAGCAGTCCGACATCTCGGCGTAATCAGCCCCAGCATTTT. Protein product: CASSPTSRRNQPQHF.

V gene TRBV19 combines with J gene TRBJ1-1; D call uncertain. V lost 6 bases and J 7 bases, leaving 21 bases between the germline ends. The CDR3 spans 15 residues. Per the germline V gene, CDR1 is LNHDA and CDR2 is SQIVND (reference sequence). CDR3 in amino acids: CASRAPEGGWFEAFF. CDR3 DNA: TGTGCCAGTAGGGCCCCCGAGGGAGGCTGGTTTGAAGCTTTCTTT. The full variable domain, in which reference TRBV19 and TRBJ1-1 provide the parts outside the CDR3, is DGGITQSPKYLFRKEGQNVTLSCEQNLNHDAMYWYRQDPGQGLRLIYYSQIVNDFQKGDIAEGYSVSREKKESFPLTVTSAQKNPTAFYLCASRAPEGGWFEAFFGQGTRLTVV.